These 32 T cell receptor beta chains were all obtained from the same sample, sequenced in a study of blood T cell repertoires in COVID-19. This table comes from immunoSEQ multiplex PCR, and its TCRdb copy is limited to in-frame clones, with some not included. This sample has some 490,000 clones; about 88% occur once, and the top ten carry more than 7.5%. What was sequenced was PBMCs or T cells enriched from blood (not recorded which). These receptors all stem from a woman aged 55-69 years who had recovered from COVID-19.

This chain uses TRBV3-1 (or the pseudogene TRBV3-2) with TRBJ1-1; D not resolved. The V gene's germline CDR1 is LGHDT and CDR2 YNNKEL (reference sequence). The V and J ends lost 0 bases and 11 bases respectively, with 13 bases between them. The CDR3 length is 13 residues. The CDR3 is CASSQEPAPLAFF. CDR3 sequence (DNA): TGTGCCAGCAGCCAAGAACCCGCCCCACTGGCTTTCTTT.

The chain has TRBV6-5 and TRBJ2-1; TRBD2 matches 8 bases. The CDR3 consists of 15 residues. The trim removed 5 bases at V and 10 bases at J, leaving 13 bases unmatched. CDR1 and CDR2 from the germline V gene are MNHEY and SVGAGI. The CDR3 spells CASSPPAGGTLEQFF. CDR3 sequence (DNA): TGTGCCAGCAGTCCCCCGGCGGGGGGCACTTTGGAGCAGTTCTTC.

This clone was counted a few times. The V and J genes are TRBV28 and TRBJ1-4, with TRBD1 identical over 8 bases. Germline CDR1 reads MDHEN; CDR2 reads SYDVKM. The V and J ends lost 2 bases and 3 bases, in that order; junction bases with no gene match: 5. This CDR3 spans 16 amino acids. Here the CDR3 reads CASSLVGQGSNEKLFF. CDR3 bases: TGTGCCAGCAGTTTAGTAGGACAGGGCTCTAATGAAAAACTGTTTTTT.

The V and J genes are TRBV5-1 and TRBJ2-1, with D perhaps matching TRBD2 (6 bases). V dropped 4 bases and J dropped 8 bases, with 19 bases sitting between them. The CDR3 loop spans 15 amino acids. Germline CDR1 reads SGHRS; CDR2 reads YFSETQ. In DNA, the CDR3 is TGCGCCAGCAGCCCCGGAGTCGGGAGTTGGGATGAGCAGTTCTTC. This sequence encodes CASSPGVGSWDEQFF.

This clone was counted between two and nine times. The chain has TRBV4-1 and TRBJ2-2; tentatively, D is TRBD1 (6 bases). V was trimmed by 4 bases and J by 1 base, leaving 13 bases between them. The germline V gene has CDR1 MGHRA and CDR2 YSYEKL. The CDR3 spans 16 residues. The DNA for the CDR3 is TGCGCCAGCAGCCGCAACCGGGACAAGAACACCGGGGAGCTGTTTTTT. Residues: CASSRNRDKNTGELFF.

CDR3 sequence reads: CASSQAGTPLHF. The CDR3 region has the DNA TGTGCCAGCAGCCAAGCAGGGACACCCCTCCACTTT. The rearrangement links TRBV3-1 (or the pseudogene TRBV3-2) to TRBJ1-6; TRBD1 is a possible D gene (5 bases). The V gene's germline CDR1 is LGHDT and CDR2 YNNKEL (reference sequence). The CDR3 loop spans 12 amino acids. V lost 1 base to trimming and J lost 11 bases, with 6 bases between them.

This sequence joins TRBV12-3 or TRBV12-4 and TRBJ2-7, with 10 nucleotides matching TRBD1. This CDR3 comprises 13 residues. The V and J ends lost 6 bases and 3 bases, in that order; junction bases with no gene match: 2. For the CDR3, the DNA is TGTGCCAGCAGCGGGACAGGGGTCTACGAGCAGTACGTC. Its protein product is CASSGTGVYEQYV.

The genes are TRBV4-1 and TRBJ2-1, with 10 bases identical to TRBD2. Germline CDR1 MGHRA, CDR2 YSYEKL. After removal of 4 bases from V and 9 bases from J, the junction contained 6 bases not matched to a gene. This CDR3 has 14 residues. CDR3 region: CASSLGLATIEQFF. The CDR3 DNA reads TGCGCCAGCAGCCTGGGACTAGCGACTATTGAGCAGTTCTTC.

The DNA for the CDR3 is TGCGCCAGCAGCTTGGGCACCAGACTAGCGGGGTTAAGGTACAATGAGCAGTTCTTC. It translates to CASSLGTRLAGLRYNEQFF. The chain uses TRBV5-1 and TRBJ2-1; TRBD2 matches at 11 bases. The CDR3 totals 19 residues. Germline CDR1 reads SGHRS; CDR2 reads YFSETQ. Unmatched junction bases numbered 12, after V lost 0 bases and J lost 4 bases. Drawing the rest from reference TRBV5-1 and TRBJ2-1, the complete variable domain is KAGVTQTPRYLIKTRGQQVTLSCSPISGHRSVSWYQQTPGQGLQFLFEYFSETQRNKGNFPGRFSGRQFSNSRSEMNVSTLELGDSALYLCASSLGTRLAGLRYNEQFFGPGTRLTVL.

The chain combines TRBV2 with TRBJ2-2; TRBD2 agrees at 7 bases. The ends lost 5 bases at V and 3 bases at J; junction bases unmatched: 6. From germline, CDR1 is SNHLY and CDR2 FYNNEI. The CDR3 has 15 residues. The CDR3 spells CASSPASGDTGELFF. The CDR3 coding sequence is TGTGCCAGCAGTCCGGCTAGCGGAGACACCGGGGAGCTGTTTTTT.

The chain has TRBV14 and TRBJ2-1; a possible D gene is TRBD1 (5 bases). Per germline, CDR1 SGHDN and CDR2 FVKESK. V gave up 1 base and J gave up 7 bases, with 11 bases separating them. The length of the CDR3 is 14 residues. The CDR3 sequence: CASSQVEQVNEQFF. Written as DNA, the CDR3 is TGTGCCAGCAGCCAAGTAGAACAGGTAAATGAGCAGTTCTTC. The complete variable domain, with remaining parts taken from reference TRBV14 and TRBJ2-1, reads EAGVTQFPSHSVIEKGQTVTLRCDPISGHDNLYWYRRVMGKEIKFLLHFVKESKQDESGMPNNRFLAERTGGTYSTLKVQPAELEDSGVYFCASSQVEQVNEQFFGPGTRLTVL.

Points on this clone: Other DNA sequences in the sample encode the same CDR3. The chain links TRBV7-2 to TRBJ1-1, with D perhaps TRBD1 (6 bases). Germline V gene lookup returns CDR1 SGHTA and CDR2 FQGNSA. This CDR3 has 13 amino acids. V shed 4 bases and J shed 1 base, with 7 bases lying between them. CDR3 sequence (DNA): TGTGCCAGCAGCTCGGACAGGAACACTGAAGCTTTCTTT. Translated: CASSSDRNTEAFF. Variable domain in full (rest from reference TRBV7-2 and TRBJ1-1): GAGVSQSPSNKVTEKGKDVELRCDPISGHTALYWYRQSLGQGLEFLIYFQGNSAPDKSGLPSDRFSAERTGGSVSTLTIQRTQQEDSAVYLCASSSDRNTEAFFGQGTRLTVV.

This chain uses TRBV10-2 with TRBJ1-1; D remains unclear. Germline V gene sequence: CDR1 WSHSY, CDR2 SAAADI. Trimming took 4 bases from V and 1 from J, leaving 13 bases between them. The CDR3 loop spans 15 amino acids. The chain's CDR3 is CASSADGNPNTEAFF. In nucleotides, the CDR3 is TGCGCCAGCAGTGCGGACGGGAACCCGAACACTGAAGCTTTCTTT.

The V gene is TRBV4-1, the J gene TRBJ2-1; 10 nucleotides line up with TRBD2. The CDR3 length is 16 residues. V was pared by 3 bases and J by 15 bases, with 17 bases of the junction left unmatched. CDR1 and CDR2 from the germline V gene are MGHRA and YSYEKL. The CDR3, as DNA: TGCGCCAGCAGCCATCTATTCACTTCGAGCGGGGGGGCCCCGTTCTTC. Amino acids: CASSHLFTSSGGAPFF.

V is TRBV2 and J is TRBJ2-1; D is undetermined. Trimming left V 5 bases short and J 0 bases short, with 11 bases between. CDR1 SNHLY and CDR2 FYNNEI come from the germline V gene. This CDR3 has 15 amino acids. CDR3: CASSRGTSSYNEQFF. DNA of the CDR3: TGTGCCAGCAGTAGAGGAACAAGCTCCTACAATGAGCAGTTCTTC.

This clone was seen many times. The chain has TRBV10-2 and TRBJ2-7; possible D gene TRBD2, 6 bases. The CDR3 extends over 12 amino acids. V lost 8 bases, J lost 0 bases, and 8 bases lay in between. Germline CDR1 is WSHSY and CDR2 is SAAADI. CDR3 residues: CASWDFSYEQYF. The CDR3 DNA is TGCGCCAGCTGGGACTTCTCCTACGAGCAGTACTTC.

The rearrangement uses TRBV2 and TRBJ1-2, with D possibly being TRBD1 (6 bases). Germline CDR1 reads SNHLY; CDR2 reads FYNNEI. V lost 6 bases, J lost 2 bases, and 16 bases lay in between. The CDR3 runs to 15 residues. DNA of the CDR3: TGTGCCAGCAGACTACGGACAGAAAGCAACTATGGCTACACCTTC. Amino acids: CASRLRTESNYGYTF.

V is TRBV5-1 and J is TRBJ2-2; 9 bases agree with TRBD1. The CDR3 contains 14 residues. CDR1 is SGHRS, CDR2 YFSETQ, per germline. The V segment lost 4 bases and the J segment 7 bases; nucleotides outside the gene matches: 5. The CDR3 DNA reads TGCGCCAGCAGCGGGGACAGGGTTAGCGGGGAGCTGTTTTTT. It is translated as CASSGDRVSGELFF.

V usage is TRBV19 and J usage is TRBJ2-5, with a possible D match to TRBD2 (6 bases). The CDR3 is 14 residues long. The V gene's germline CDR1 is LNHDA and CDR2 SQIVND (reference sequence). V dropped 3 bases and J dropped 4 bases, with 12 bases sitting between them. The CDR3 sequence: CASSILGGAETQYF. CDR3 nucleotides: TGTGCCAGTAGTATCCTGGGGGGAGCAGAGACCCAGTACTTC.

The chain joins TRBV9 to TRBJ2-3; weak D call: TRBD2 (5 bases). CDR3 size: 14 residues. Germline V gene data show CDR1 as SGDLS and CDR2 as YYNGEE. V shed 4 bases and J shed 9 bases, with 18 bases lying between them. The CDR3 DNA reads as TGTGCCAGCAGCCAACCGGGCTTAGCGACAACGCAGTATTTT. As protein: CASSQPGLATTQYF.

The chain links TRBV5-1 to TRBJ1-4; D possibly corresponds to TRBD1 (5 bases). This CDR3 comprises 16 residues. Germline V gene lookup returns CDR1 SGHRS and CDR2 YFSETQ. The germline V and J ends were trimmed by 1 base and 4 bases, with 14 bases remaining between them. For the CDR3, the DNA is TGCGCCAGCAGCTTGAGTGGAGGGGTTCTTAATGAAAAACTGTTTTTT. Residues: CASSLSGGVLNEKLFF.

This clone has a handful of counts. The chain carries TRBV5-1 and TRBJ2-1; the D is unclear. V lost 4 bases, J lost 4 bases, and 12 bases lay in between. CDR3 length: 14 residues. The germline gives CDR1 SGHRS, CDR2 YFSETQ. CDR3 loop: CASSQQVYYNEQFF. CDR3 nucleotides: TGCGCCAGCAGCCAGCAGGTCTATTACAATGAGCAGTTCTTC.

The chain recombines TRBV19 with TRBJ1-2; 11 bases align to TRBD1. Germline lookup yields CDR1 LNHDA and CDR2 SQIVND (reference sequence). The trim removed 5 bases at V and 4 bases at J, leaving 9 bases unmatched. The CDR3 loop spans 16 amino acids. Here the CDR3 DNA reads TGTGCCAGTAGTCAACGCTCCGGGACAGGGGGCTATGGCTACACCTTC. Protein: CASSQRSGTGGYGYTF.

The gene calls are TRBV25-1 and TRBJ2-7; possibly TRBD1 for D (6 bases). This CDR3 has 14 amino acids. Between the trimmed V and J ends, which lost 2 bases and 0 bases, there was a span of 8 bases. Germline V gene lookup returns CDR1 MGHDK and CDR2 SYGVNS. The CDR3 region is CASSENRDSYEQYF. For the CDR3, the DNA is TGTGCCAGCAGTGAAAACAGGGACTCCTACGAGCAGTACTTC.

This chain uses TRBV7-8 with TRBJ2-2, with D possibly TRBD1 on 5 matching bases. CDR3 size: 19 residues. The germline gives CDR1 SGHVS, CDR2 FQNEAQ. The V end was cut by 6 bases, the J end by 0 bases, with 23 bases between. The CDR3 sequence: CASRPTLKGARTNTGELFF. The CDR3 nucleotides are TGTGCCAGCAGACCAACCTTAAAAGGGGCTCGCACGAACACCGGGGAGCTGTTTTTT.

The gene calls are TRBV19 and TRBJ1-5, with 7 bases that match TRBD1. The germline CDR1 and CDR2 sequences are LNHDA and SQIVND (reference sequence). Trimming at V came to 0 bases and at J to 5 bases, leaving 10 bases not matched to a gene. This CDR3 has 17 residues. Here the CDR3 DNA reads TGTGCCAGTAGTATAGATCTATTGGCGACAGGGTATCAGCCCCAGCATTTT. Translation: CASSIDLLATGYQPQHF.

The J gene is TRBJ2-2, the V gene TRBV7-2; tentatively, D is TRBD2 (5 bases). V lost 5 bases, J lost 13 bases, and 23 bases lay in between. The germline gives CDR1 SGHTA, CDR2 FQGNSA. This CDR3 comprises 15 residues. CDR3: CASSQTRGSTVWLFF. The CDR3 bases are TGTGCCAGCAGCCAGACCCGGGGTAGCACCGTATGGCTGTTTTTT.

This clone showed up just a few times. This chain connects TRBV5-4 to TRBJ2-3, with unresolved D. CDR1 is SGHNT, CDR2 YYREEE, per germline (reference sequence). The ends were cut back, 0 bases at V and 4 bases at J, with 21 bases in the middle. The CDR3 runs to 18 residues. The CDR3 is CASSLEGSRTSGADTQYF. As DNA, the CDR3 is TGTGCCAGCAGCTTGGAAGGCTCGAGAACTTCAGGCGCAGATACGCAGTATTTT.

V is TRBV12-3 or TRBV12-4 and J is TRBJ1-4; 8 bases are a match to TRBD1. Trimming cost V 6 bases and J 7 bases; bases outside gene matches: 4. The CDR3 is 13 residues long. CDR3 nucleotides: TGTGCCAGCAGCCGGGACAGGATTGAAAAACTGTTTTTT. Its translation: CASSRDRIEKLFF.

This clone has just a few counts. The chain couples TRBV7-8 to TRBJ1-2; TRBD1 agrees at 10 bases. The length of the CDR3 is 15 residues. Germline CDR1 is SGHVS and CDR2 is FQNEAQ. Losses at the gene ends were 1 base for V and 7 bases for J; bases not matched to a gene: 6. CDR3 sequence: CASSLVATGGFGYTF. In DNA form, the CDR3 reads TGTGCCAGCAGCTTAGTGGCGACAGGGGGCTTTGGCTACACCTTC.

This clone was seen only a few times. The chain carries TRBV5-4 and TRBJ1-3; the D gene is possibly TRBD1 (5 bases). Germline CDR1 and CDR2: SGHNT and YYREEE (reference sequence). The ends were cut back, 0 bases at V and 2 bases at J, with 6 bases in the middle. This CDR3 comprises 14 residues. For the CDR3, the DNA is TGTGCCAGCAGCTTGGCGGGGGCTGGAAACACCATATATTTT. Translation: CASSLAGAGNTIYF.

The genes are TRBV5-1 and TRBJ1-1; 7 bases map to TRBD1. Germline CDR1 and CDR2: SGHRS and YFSETQ. V shed 0 bases, J shed 2 bases, and the junction held 4 bases outside the gene matches. The CDR3 spans 15 residues. CDR3 sequence reads: CASSLAGQLNTEAFF. CDR3 nucleotide sequence: TGCGCCAGCAGCTTGGCGGGACAGTTAAACACTGAAGCTTTCTTT.